This T cell receptor beta chain was found in a study of cytomegalovirus exposure and HLA in healthy donors. Findings and caveats of the study: Many donors shared some public TCRs, even though most TCR sequences were rare.

V shed 8 bases and J shed 1 base, with 5 bases lying between them. Looked up from germline, CDR1 is MDHEN and CDR2 is SYDVKM. The CDR3 length is 11 residues. Method: immunoSEQ multiplex PCR; TCRdb's copy keeps in-frame clones and lacks some. The sample lists around 220,000 clones, approximately 88% occurring once. Turning to this clone: The antigen is unknown.

Input material: PBMCs. The TCR was taken from a woman in her 30s in good health and CMV-seropositive. V and J are TRBV28 and TRBJ1-2, with unresolved D. The CDR3 DNA sequence: TGTGCCAGCGCACTTAACTATGGCTACACCTTC. This codes for CASALNYGYTF.